The next 9 T cell receptor beta chains were all read from a single sample in a study of shared clonotypes between healthy human individuals. The table came from immunoSEQ multiplex PCR; TCRdb's copy has only in-frame clones and leaves some out. Among 1,400,000 or so clones listed, 98% to 99% were seen once. Sequenced material: naive CD4+ T cells sorted from blood. The subset is: CD45RA+ positively selected. These receptors all come from a man younger than 40 in good health.

The V gene is TRBV6-1, the J gene TRBJ1-1, with 8 bases fitting TRBD1. After removal of 7 bases from V and 1 base from J, the junction contained 5 bases not matched to a gene. Germline CDR1 MNHNS, CDR2 SASEGT. The CDR3 has 14 residues. The DNA of the CDR3 is TGTGCCAGCACCGCCGACAGGGGGAACACTGAAGCTTTCTTT. It translates to CASTADRGNTEAFF.

A single count supports this clone. The CDR3 sequence is CASSRTGRGEQYF. CDR3 DNA sequence: TGTGCCAGCAGCCGGACAGGGAGGGGCGAGCAGTACTTC. The V gene is TRBV7-9, the J gene TRBJ2-7; a weak D match, TRBD1 (8 bases). This CDR3 region has 13 residues. V dropped 5 bases and J dropped 6 bases, with 14 bases sitting between them. Germline V gene lookup returns CDR1 SEHNR and CDR2 FQNEAQ (reference sequence). Filled out from reference TRBV7-9 and TRBJ2-7, the complete variable domain reads DTGVSQNPRHKITKRGQNVTFRCDPISEHNRLYWYRQTLGQGPEFLTYFQNEAQLEKSRLLSDRFSAERPKGSFSTLEIQRTEQGDSAMYLCASSRTGRGEQYFGPGTRLTVT.

DNA of the CDR3: TGTGCCAGCAGTCAGTCCAGCCAAGAGACCCAGTACTTC. Translating it yields CASSQSSQETQYF. V and J are TRBV6-5 and TRBJ2-5; D is undetermined. The V end was cut by 5 bases, the J end by 1 base, with 8 bases between. This CDR3 comprises 13 residues. Germline CDR1 and CDR2: MNHEY and SVGAGI.

The chain links TRBV7-2 to TRBJ2-1, with 9 bases aligning to TRBD2. In germline, CDR1 is SGHTA, CDR2 FQGNSA. With 3 bases clipped from V and 6 bases from J, the junction kept 12 bases outside the gene matches. CDR3 size: 17 residues. DNA of the CDR3: TGTGCCAGCAGCTTCCAGACGTGGACTAGCGTACCCAATGAGCAGTTCTTC. This translates into CASSFQTWTSVPNEQFF.

V and J are TRBV29-1 and TRBJ2-3; 15 nucleotides line up with TRBD2. V gave up 6 bases and J gave up 4 bases; unmatched junction bases: 5. Germline V gene lookup returns CDR1 SQVTM and CDR2 ANQGSEA. The CDR3 is made up of 15 amino acids. DNA of the CDR3: TGCAGCGTCCCCGGACTAGCGGGAGGGTCAGATACGCAGTATTTT. Its protein product is CSVPGLAGGSDTQYF.

The chain uses TRBV7-9 and TRBJ2-7, with a weak D call TRBD2 (6 bases). Germline V gene lookup returns CDR1 SEHNR and CDR2 FQNEAQ (reference sequence). CDR3 length: 13 amino acids. Deletions cut 5 bases from V and 6 bases from J, with 14 bases between. CDR3 sequence reads: CASSLMGDSEQYF. DNA of the CDR3: TGTGCCAGCAGCCTGATGGGGGACTCCGAGCAGTACTTC.

CDR3 in DNA: TGTGCCAGCAGTTACGGGCTAGCGGGAGGGTACGAGCAGTACTTC. Encoded protein: CASSYGLAGGYEQYF. The V call is TRBV6-5, the J call TRBJ2-7; 12 positions agree with TRBD2. Trimming at V came to 2 bases and at J to 4 bases, leaving 3 bases not matched to a gene. This CDR3 is built from 15 residues. CDR1 is MNHEY, CDR2 SVGAGI, per germline.

The genes are TRBV5-1 and TRBJ2-3, with TRBD1 as a possible D gene (6 bases). Germline V gives CDR1 SGHRS, CDR2 YFSETQ. V shed 4 bases and J shed 1 base, with 10 bases lying between them. This CDR3 spans 14 amino acids. In DNA, the CDR3 is TGCGCCAGCAGCCGATGGACAGGCACAGATACGCAGTATTTT. Translated, it gives CASSRWTGTDTQYF.

The chain couples TRBV6-5 to TRBJ1-3; D uncertain. Germline-derived CDR1 and CDR2 are MNHEY and SVGAGI. The CDR3 spans 16 residues. V lost 4 bases to trimming and J lost 2 bases, with 15 bases between them. CDR3 loop: CASSSSAAQPGNTIYF. The CDR3 nucleotides read TGTGCCAGCAGTTCGTCAGCGGCCCAACCTGGAAACACCATATATTTT.